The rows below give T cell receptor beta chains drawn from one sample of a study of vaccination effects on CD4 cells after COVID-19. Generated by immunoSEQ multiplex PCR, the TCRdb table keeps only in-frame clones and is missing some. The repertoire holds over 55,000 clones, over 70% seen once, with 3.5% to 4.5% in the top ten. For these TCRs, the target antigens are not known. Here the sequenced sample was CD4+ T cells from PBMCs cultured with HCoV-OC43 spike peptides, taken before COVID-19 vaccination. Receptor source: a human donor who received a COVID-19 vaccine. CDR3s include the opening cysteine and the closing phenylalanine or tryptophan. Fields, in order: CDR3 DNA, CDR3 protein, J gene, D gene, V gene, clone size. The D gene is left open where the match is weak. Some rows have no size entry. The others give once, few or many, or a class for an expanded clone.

cdr3_nt: TGTGCCAGCAGCCAAATAGCGGGGGGGCGAAATGAGCAGTTCTTC
cdr3_aa: CASSQIAGGRNEQFF
j_call: TRBJ2-1
d_call: TRBD2
v_call: TRBV3-1/TRBV3-2
clone_size: NA

cdr3_nt: TGCGCCAGCAGCTTTCGGGGACTAGCGGGGCGACGCACAGATACGCAGTATTTT
cdr3_aa: CASSFRGLAGRRTDTQYF
j_call: TRBJ2-3
d_call: TRBD2
v_call: TRBV5-1
clone_size: NA

cdr3_nt: TGTGCCAGCAGCCGACTAGCGGGGCCAAACAATGAGCAGTTCTTC
cdr3_aa: CASSRLAGPNNEQFF
j_call: TRBJ2-1
d_call: TRBD2
v_call: TRBV13
clone_size: NA

cdr3_nt: TGCGCCAGCAGTGAGTGGTCCGAGAACACTGAAGCTTTCTTT
cdr3_aa: CASSEWSENTEAFF
j_call: TRBJ1-1
d_call: NA
v_call: TRBV10-2
clone_size: NA

cdr3_nt: TGTGCCATCATGGGGGCCTGGGCCAACGTCCTGACTTTC
cdr3_aa: CAIMGAWANVLTF
j_call: TRBJ2-6
d_call: NA
v_call: TRBV10-3
clone_size: few

cdr3_nt: TGCGCCAGCAGCTTCGGGACAGGGAATGAAAAACTGTTTTTT
cdr3_aa: CASSFGTGNEKLFF
j_call: TRBJ1-4
d_call: TRBD1
v_call: TRBV5-1
clone_size: NA

cdr3_nt: TGTGCCAGCAGCCACGTAGGCGACTATGGCTACACCTTC
cdr3_aa: CASSHVGDYGYTF
j_call: TRBJ1-2
d_call: NA
v_call: TRBV3-1/TRBV3-2
clone_size: few

cdr3_nt: TGCGCCAGCAGCTTGGACCTCGGGGGTGGGAATTCACCCCTCCACTTT
cdr3_aa: CASSLDLGGGNSPLHF
j_call: TRBJ1-6
d_call: NA
v_call: TRBV5-1
clone_size: NA

cdr3_nt: TGTGCCAGCAGTGAAGGCCGGGGATATAGCAATCAGCCCCAGCATTTT
cdr3_aa: CASSEGRGYSNQPQHF
j_call: TRBJ1-5
d_call: NA
v_call: TRBV6-1
clone_size: NA

cdr3_nt: TGCGCCAGCAGTGAACTAGCGGACTCCAATGAGCAGTTCTTC
cdr3_aa: CASSELADSNEQFF
j_call: TRBJ2-1
d_call: TRBD2
v_call: TRBV10-1
clone_size: few

cdr3_nt: TGTGCCAGCAGCGCGCGACAGGGTTGGGGAGAGACCCAGTACTTC
cdr3_aa: CASSARQGWGETQYF
j_call: TRBJ2-5
d_call: TRBD1
v_call: TRBV7-9
clone_size: NA

cdr3_nt: TGTGCCAGCAGCTTAACTAGGACCTACAATGAGCAGTTCTTC
cdr3_aa: CASSLTRTYNEQFF
j_call: TRBJ2-1
d_call: NA
v_call: TRBV7-3
clone_size: NA

cdr3_nt: TGTGCCAGCAGCGTCGTGGGACTGGGGTCGGGTGAGACCCAGTACTTC
cdr3_aa: CASSVVGLGSGETQYF
j_call: TRBJ2-5
d_call: NA
v_call: TRBV9
clone_size: NA

cdr3_nt: TGTGCCAGCAGCATAGACAATCAGCCCCAGCATTTT
cdr3_aa: CASSIDNQPQHF
j_call: TRBJ1-5
d_call: NA
v_call: TRBV5-4
clone_size: NA

cdr3_nt: TGTGCCAGCAGCCAATTGGGAGAGACCCAGTACTTC
cdr3_aa: CASSQLGETQYF
j_call: TRBJ2-5
d_call: NA
v_call: TRBV3-1/TRBV3-2
clone_size: NA

cdr3_nt: TGCGCCAGCAGCTTGGCGGAGGCCAGGGGGCGGTTGGGCTACACCTTC
cdr3_aa: CASSLAEARGRLGYTF
j_call: TRBJ1-2
d_call: TRBD1
v_call: TRBV5-1
clone_size: NA

cdr3_nt: TGCAGTGCTAGCGGAGAGACCCAGTACTTC
cdr3_aa: CSASGETQYF
j_call: TRBJ2-5
d_call: NA
v_call: TRBV20-1
clone_size: NA

cdr3_nt: TGTGCCAGCAGCTATGGACTGAACACTGAAGCTTTCTTT
cdr3_aa: CASSYGLNTEAFF
j_call: TRBJ1-1
d_call: NA
v_call: TRBV7-9
clone_size: NA

cdr3_nt: TGCAGCGTACAACAGGGTGAAGCTTTCTTT
cdr3_aa: CSVQQGEAFF
j_call: TRBJ1-1
d_call: NA
v_call: TRBV29-1
clone_size: few

cdr3_nt: TGTGCCAGCACTCTACAGGGGGCAGGATCACCCCTCCACTTT
cdr3_aa: CASTLQGAGSPLHF
j_call: TRBJ1-6
d_call: TRBD1
v_call: TRBV6-5
clone_size: NA

cdr3_nt: TGTGCCAGCAGTTCGATCCGGACAGGGAAAAGCAATCAGCCCCAGCATTTT
cdr3_aa: CASSSIRTGKSNQPQHF
j_call: TRBJ1-5
d_call: TRBD1
v_call: TRBV6-2/TRBV6-3
clone_size: NA

cdr3_nt: TGTGCCAGCTCACCGATGGGACAGGAGAACACTGAAGCTTTCTTT
cdr3_aa: CASSPMGQENTEAFF
j_call: TRBJ1-1
d_call: TRBD1
v_call: TRBV18
clone_size: NA

cdr3_nt: TGTGCCAGCAGGACCTCAGGGGGTGCGGTAACTGAAGCTTTCTTT
cdr3_aa: CASRTSGGAVTEAFF
j_call: TRBJ1-1
d_call: TRBD1
v_call: TRBV2
clone_size: NA

cdr3_nt: TGTGCCAGCAGTCAATGGGGTGAGCAGTTCTTC
cdr3_aa: CASSQWGEQFF
j_call: TRBJ2-1
d_call: NA
v_call: TRBV27
clone_size: NA

cdr3_nt: TGCAGCGGATATACAGAAGGTGGGTCCACTGAAGCTTTCTTT
cdr3_aa: CSGYTEGGSTEAFF
j_call: TRBJ1-1
d_call: NA
v_call: TRBV29-1
clone_size: NA

cdr3_nt: TGTGCCAGCAGCGGGACAGGGCAAAATAATTCACCCCTCCACTTT
cdr3_aa: CASSGTGQNNSPLHF
j_call: TRBJ1-6
d_call: TRBD1
v_call: TRBV7-3
clone_size: NA

cdr3_nt: TGTGCAAGTCGCTTAGCCTTTGGCAGGCAAAGCTCCTATAATTCACCCCTCCACTTT
cdr3_aa: CASRLAFGRQSSYNSPLHF
j_call: TRBJ1-6
d_call: NA
v_call: TRBV12-2
clone_size: NA